This TCR beta chain was profiled in a study of blood T cell repertoires in COVID-19. Per the study methods: By means of reference gene primer amplification, nucleated cell counts were estimated. Clones were sequenced by immunoSEQ multiplex PCR, and TCRdb holds only the in-frame ones, with some missing. The V and J calls and clone size come from that table; D and trimming were worked out from the DNA. Found here are 130,000 or so clones, roughly 77% of them singletons; the top ten hold less than 5%. CDR1 is SGHNT, CDR2 YYREEE, per germline (reference sequence). V lost 4 bases and J lost 0, with 13 bases in between. There are 15 residues in the CDR3. The Seattle patients, enrolled during active infection, were followed longitudinally. This clone appeared a single time.

The clonotype was recovered from a woman aged 70-85 years with COVID-19, enrolled during active disease. Source material: peripheral blood. This chain links TRBV5-4 with TRBJ1-1; weak D call: TRBD1 (6 bases). The CDR3 sequence: CASSPDSTMNTEAFF. CDR3 nucleotide sequence: TGTGCCAGCAGCCCGGACAGTACTATGAACACTGAAGCTTTCTTT.